This T cell receptor beta chain was documented in a study of blood T cell repertoires in COVID-19. Study as a whole: T cells, B-cell-depleted T cells, or PBMCs provided the cDNA or gDNA that served as material.

This clone came up once. In the source study's methods: Using reference gene primer amplification, nucleated cell counts were estimated. TCRdb's table, derived via immunoSEQ multiplex PCR, lists solely in-frame clones and lacks some. The DNA was the basis for D and trimming; V, J and clone size are from that table. The table records some 130,000 clones, approximately 89% of them present only once. The specimen sequenced was peripheral blood. This TCR came from a woman aged 55 to 70 with acute or convalescent COVID-19.

CDR3 sequence (DNA): TGTGCCAGCAGCTTGGCCCTCGGGTCGGGACAGGGGAATGAAAAACTGTTTTTT. It encodes CASSLALGSGQGNEKLFF. The rearrangement uses TRBV5-4 and TRBJ1-4; 10 bases align to TRBD1. With V trimmed by 0 bases and J by 5 bases, 10 bases remained unmatched. From germline, CDR1 is SGHNT and CDR2 YYREEE (reference sequence). The CDR3 is made up of 18 amino acids. Complete variable domain (other parts from reference TRBV5-4 and TRBJ1-4): ETGVTQSPTHLIKTRGQQVTLRCSSQSGHNTVSWYQQALGQGPQFIFQYYREEENGRGNFPPRFSGLQFPNYSSELNVNALELDDSALYLCASSLALGSGQGNEKLFFGSGTQLSVL.